These 20 T cell receptor beta chains share one sample of origin, sequenced in a study of regulatory T cells in long-lasting Graves disease. Relying on iRepertoire HTBI primers and Arm-PCR of CDR3 regions, the team built TCR beta libraries. Each CDR3 protein is one row after TCRdb ran MiXCR on the multiplex PCR reads. The sample shows over 250,000 distinct CDR3 sequences, roughly 21% of them seen only once. Indicated time point: persistent/refractory GD, antithyroid drugs over 5 years with positive TRAb. RNA isolated from PBMCs was used to make the TCR library. The sequencing used peripheral blood mononuclear cells (PBMCs), collected when the disease was refractory, from a patient treated with antithyroid drugs. These receptor sequences come from a female donor with Graves disease.

The gene calls are TRBV27 and TRBJ2-2; D gene ambiguous. Per the germline V gene, CDR1 is MNHEY and CDR2 is SMNVEV (reference sequence). There are 12 residues in the CDR3. V was shortened by 9 bases and J by 0 bases, with 5 bases between the two germline ends. CDR3 protein: CASGTNTGELFF. The CDR3 DNA sequence: TGTGCCAGTGGGACGAACACCGGGGAGCTGTTTTTT.

This sequence joins TRBV29-1 and TRBJ1-1, with D unclear. The CDR3 runs to 11 residues. V lost 6 bases and J 7 bases, leaving 12 bases between the germline ends. Germline lookup yields CDR1 SQVTM and CDR2 ANQGSEA. The CDR3 bases are TGCAGCGTCCCATCGACGGGTGAAGCTTTCTTT. As protein: CSVPSTGEAFF.

This chain connects TRBV7-9 to TRBJ1-4; no firm D call. V dropped 1 base and J dropped 0 bases, with 9 bases sitting between them. The germline V gene encodes CDR1 SEHNR and CDR2 FQNEAQ (reference sequence). The CDR3 runs 16 residues. The CDR3 DNA reads as TGTGCCAGCAGCTTAGTTGGAAAATCAACTAATGAAAAACTGTTTTTT. This translates into CASSLVGKSTNEKLFF.

This clonotype was seen ten or more times. The chain carries TRBV28 and TRBJ1-4; D might be TRBD1 (6 bases). The V gene's germline CDR1 is MDHEN and CDR2 SYDVKM. This CDR3 is 16 amino acids long. Between the trimmed V and J ends, which lost 7 bases and 6 bases, there was a span of 21 bases. Here the CDR3 DNA reads TGTGCCAGCACCCCGTTGAGTACAGGGCCCTATGAAAAACTGTTTTTT. It codes for CASTPLSTGPYEKLFF.

This clonotype was counted a few times. CDR3: CASSQGHLNTYEQYF. CDR3 coding DNA: TGCGCCAGCAGCCAAGGACACTTGAACACCTACGAGCAGTACTTC. The chain carries TRBV4-1 and TRBJ2-7, with no clear D. V lost 1 base and J 2 bases, leaving 12 bases between the germline ends. Germline values: CDR1 MGHRA, CDR2 YSYEKL. The CDR3 consists of 15 residues.

This clonotype was found many times. This chain uses TRBV5-6 with TRBJ1-2; no clear D gene. This CDR3 has 13 residues. The V gene lost 3 bases and the J gene lost 0 bases, with 6 bases spanning the gap. CDR1 is SGHDT and CDR2 is YYEEEE in the germline V gene. The CDR3 spells CASSSLPNYGYTF. In DNA form, the CDR3 reads TGTGCCAGCAGCTCGCTACCTAACTATGGCTACACCTTC. Drawing the rest from reference TRBV5-6 and TRBJ1-2, the complete variable domain is DAGVTQSPTHLIKTRGQQVTLRCSPKSGHDTVSWYQQALGQGPQFIFQYYEEEERQRGNFPDRFSGHQFPNYSSELNVNALLLGDSALYLCASSSLPNYGYTFGSGTRLTVV.

The CDR3 DNA reads TGTGCCAGTAGTATAGCGGGATTTTACACCGGGGAGCTGTTTTTT. The encoded protein is CASSIAGFYTGELFF. The V gene is TRBV19, the J gene TRBJ2-2; D may be TRBD2 (5 bases). Germline CDR1 LNHDA, CDR2 SQIVND (reference sequence). The ends were cut back, 1 base at V and 3 bases at J, with 9 bases in the middle. The length of the CDR3 is 15 residues.

This clonotype occurred many times. The chain employs TRBV11-2 and TRBJ2-5; D is possibly TRBD1 or TRBD2 (6 bases each). The ends were cut back, 3 bases at V and 2 bases at J, with 10 bases in the middle. Germline-derived CDR1 and CDR2 are SGHAT and FQNNGV. CDR3 length equals 14 residues. The DNA for the CDR3 is TGTGCCAGCAGCTTTACAGGGAGGCAAGAGACCCAGTACTTC. It specifies CASSFTGRQETQYF.

V is TRBV19 and J is TRBJ1-5, with 8 bases identical to TRBD1. CDR3 size: 14 residues. The ends lost 4 bases at V and 4 bases at J; junction bases unmatched: 3. Germline lookup yields CDR1 LNHDA and CDR2 SQIVND (reference sequence). The DNA for the CDR3 is TGTGCCAGTAGTACGACAGGGGAGAATCAGCCCCAGCATTTT. Amino acids: CASSTTGENQPQHF.

The chain couples TRBV2 to TRBJ2-2; D may correspond to TRBD1 or TRBD2 (5 bases each). The V end was cut by 6 bases, the J end by 3 bases, with 14 bases between. The CDR3 loop spans 15 amino acids. Per the germline V gene, CDR1 is SNHLY and CDR2 is FYNNEI. In DNA, the CDR3 is TGTGCCAGCAGCGGAACAGTGGGACACACCGGGGAGCTGTTTTTT. Protein sequence: CASSGTVGHTGELFF.

This clonotype was seen ten or more times. The chain joins TRBV28 to TRBJ1-4; D remains ambiguous. Trimming shortened V by 1 base and J by 8 bases, and 14 bases separated the two germline ends. Looked up from germline, CDR1 is MDHEN and CDR2 is SYDVKM. The length of the CDR3 is 15 residues. The CDR3 DNA is TGTGCCAGCAGTTTATTGGCCCGAGTGGGCGAAAAACTGTTTTTT. This sequence encodes CASSLLARVGEKLFF.

This clonotype was detected a few times. The V and J genes are TRBV5-1 and TRBJ1-1; D is undetermined. V was shortened by 4 bases and J by 2 bases, with 15 bases between the two germline ends. The CDR3 runs to 15 residues. Germline assignment: CDR1 SGHRS and CDR2 YFSETQ. This CDR3 is CASSVATGVNTEAFF. CDR3 in DNA: TGCGCCAGCAGCGTCGCGACCGGGGTCAACACTGAAGCTTTCTTT.

This clonotype was observed at least ten times. The chain uses TRBV20-1 and TRBJ2-7; D call uncertain. Germline V gene data show CDR1 as DFQATT and CDR2 as SNEGSKA (reference sequence). The CDR3 loop spans 16 amino acids. Trimming cost V 0 bases and J 2 bases, with 17 bases left between them. The CDR3: CSARDLKGRTPYEQYF. The CDR3, as DNA: TGCAGTGCTAGAGATCTTAAGGGCAGGACCCCCTACGAGCAGTACTTC.

This clonotype was observed at least ten times. This chain uses TRBV27 with TRBJ1-5; tentative D call: TRBD1 (6 bases). Germline lookup yields CDR1 MNHEY and CDR2 SMNVEV (reference sequence). This CDR3 comprises 13 residues. V lost 9 bases to trimming and J lost 3 bases, with 12 bases between them. The CDR3 DNA sequence: TGTGCCAGTTCAGGGGATGACAATCAGCCCCAGCATTTT. As protein: CASSGDDNQPQHF.

This chain connects TRBV20-1 to TRBJ2-7; possibly TRBD2 for D (6 bases). Germline CDR1 and CDR2: DFQATT and SNEGSKA (reference sequence). V gave up 3 bases and J gave up 3 bases, with 15 bases separating them. This CDR3 spans 14 amino acids. The CDR3 DNA reads TGCAGTGCTAGCCCGGACTACAGCATCTACGAGCAGTACTTC. Protein: CSASPDYSIYEQYF.

The chain uses TRBV12-3 or TRBV12-4 and TRBJ2-1; 8 bases fit TRBD2. Unmatched junction bases numbered 8, after V lost 6 bases and J lost 7 bases. The CDR3 totals 14 residues. The CDR3 loop is CASRRREAGNEQFF. The CDR3 DNA sequence: TGTGCCAGCAGACGGCGGGAGGCGGGAAATGAGCAGTTCTTC.

This clonotype appeared many times. The chain links TRBV6-1 to TRBJ1-1; the D gene is possibly TRBD1 (5 bases). Trimming left V 5 bases short and J 3 bases short, with 10 bases between. The CDR3 has 13 amino acids. Germline values: CDR1 MNHNS, CDR2 SASEGT. The CDR3 loop is CASSKGPHTEAFF. In nucleotides, the CDR3 is TGTGCCAGCAGTAAGGGACCGCACACTGAAGCTTTCTTT.

This clonotype has at least ten counts. The chain combines TRBV6-1 with TRBJ1-5; the D is unclear. This CDR3 is 13 amino acids long. Germline-derived CDR1 and CDR2 are MNHNS and SASEGT. V dropped 1 base and J dropped 3 bases, with 4 bases sitting between them. CDR3 in amino acids: CASSEGYNQPQHF. The DNA for the CDR3 is TGTGCCAGCAGTGAAGGTTACAATCAGCCCCAGCATTTT.

This clonotype was counted many times. V gene TRBV6-1 combines with J gene TRBJ2-7; 9 bases are shared with TRBD1. Germline V CDR1 and CDR2: MNHNS, SASEGT. J gave up 7 bases and V 6 bases, and 7 bases lay outside the gene matches. The CDR3 is 13 residues long. The DNA for the CDR3 is TGTGCCAGCAGGACCCGGGACAGGGTGGAGCAGTACTTC. Protein sequence: CASRTRDRVEQYF.

There are many counts of this clonotype. The V gene is TRBV11-2, the J gene TRBJ1-2; a possible D gene is TRBD1 (6 bases). The CDR3 extends over 15 amino acids. Germline V CDR1 and CDR2: SGHAT, FQNNGV. Trimming pared 5 bases from V and 8 bases from J, leaving 21 bases between. The CDR3 DNA is TGTGCCAGCAGCCCAATTCGTGGGGGCCCTGAGGGCTACACCTTC. It codes for CASSPIRGGPEGYTF.